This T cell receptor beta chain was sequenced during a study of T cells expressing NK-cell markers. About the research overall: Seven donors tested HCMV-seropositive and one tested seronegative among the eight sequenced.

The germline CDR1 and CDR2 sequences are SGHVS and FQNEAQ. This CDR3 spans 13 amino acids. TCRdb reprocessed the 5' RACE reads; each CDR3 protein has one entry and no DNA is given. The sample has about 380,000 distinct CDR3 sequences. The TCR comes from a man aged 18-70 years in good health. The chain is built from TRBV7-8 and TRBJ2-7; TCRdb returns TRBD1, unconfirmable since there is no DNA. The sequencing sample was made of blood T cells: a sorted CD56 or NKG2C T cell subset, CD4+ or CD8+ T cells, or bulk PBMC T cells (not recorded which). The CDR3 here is CASSSSGLGRQYF.